Each of the 6 T cell receptor beta chains below was sequenced from the same sample in a study of T cells in Graves' hyperthyroidism and ophthalmopathy. TCR beta CDR3 regions were amplified from RNA transcripts. Researchers ran a first-round RT-PCR on the TCR CDR3 using the HTBI primer set. From the multiplex PCR reads, TCRdb called clonotypes with MiXCR, one entry per CDR3 protein. The sample consists of 350,000 or so distinct CDR3 sequences, about a sixth of them appearing once. Input material: blood. The receptors were gathered from a woman aged 40 to 50 with Graves' ophthalmopathy.

About this clonotype itself: One base away lies a much larger clone, so this may be a sequencing read error. The V call is TRBV20-1, the J call TRBJ2-5; TRBD1 or TRBD2 may be the D gene (5 bases each). V was clipped by 6 bases and J by 10 bases, with 18 bases between them. Germline V CDR1 and CDR2: DFQATT, SNEGSKA (reference sequence). This CDR3 is built from 12 residues. The CDR3 nucleotides read TGCAGTGCCTCCGGGACCCCCAAGAACCAGTACTTC. Translation gives CSASGTPKNQYF.

This clonotype was counted ten times or more. V is TRBV24-1 and J is TRBJ1-1; 11 bases line up with TRBD1. There are 14 residues in the CDR3. Germline V gene lookup returns CDR1 KGHDR and CDR2 SFDVKD. The ends lost 7 bases at V and 6 bases at J; junction bases unmatched: 6. CDR3 region: CATRGQGEGAEAFF. The CDR3, as DNA: TGTGCCACCAGGGGACAGGGGGAAGGGGCTGAAGCTTTCTTT.

This clonotype was observed at least ten times. V and J are TRBV11-2 and TRBJ2-2; D might be TRBD2 (5 bases). The CDR3 runs to 15 residues. Germline V gene data show CDR1 as SGHAT and CDR2 as FQNNGV. V was cut by 5 bases and J by 1 base, with 11 bases left in between. In DNA form, the CDR3 reads TGTGCCAGCAGCCCCGGGAAGCTGAACACCGGGGAGCTGTTTTTT. This encodes CASSPGKLNTGELFF.

This clonotype has ten or more counts. J is TRBJ2-5 and V is TRBV5-1; TRBD2 matches 9 bases. Germline lookup yields CDR1 SGHRS and CDR2 YFSETQ. CDR3 length: 16 residues. V lost 6 bases and J lost 5; bases outside the gene matches: 14. DNA for the CDR3: TGCGCCAGCAACTCCTATACAGCGGGAGGTGGGGAGACCCAGTACTTC. Translation gives CASNSYTAGGGETQYF.

V usage is TRBV20-1 and J usage is TRBJ2-7; D may be TRBD1 (5 bases). This CDR3 comprises 17 residues. Trimming took off 0 bases at V and 0 bases at J, with 18 bases between the two ends. Germline CDR1 reads DFQATT; CDR2 reads SNEGSKA (reference sequence). The CDR3 here is CSARDGSSQASSYEQYF. The DNA for the CDR3 is TGCAGTGCTAGAGATGGCTCTTCACAGGCGAGCTCCTACGAGCAGTACTTC.

In this sample, this clonotype turned up many times. The chain uses TRBV2 and TRBJ2-7; D may be TRBD2 (6 bases). CDR1 SNHLY and CDR2 FYNNEI come from the germline V gene. The length of the CDR3 is 15 residues. Trimming removed 6 bases from V and 0 bases from J, with 15 bases in between. The CDR3 DNA is TGTGCCAGCAGCCCCTCTAGCGCGAGCTCCTACGAGCAGTACTTC. It translates to CASSPSSASSYEQYF.